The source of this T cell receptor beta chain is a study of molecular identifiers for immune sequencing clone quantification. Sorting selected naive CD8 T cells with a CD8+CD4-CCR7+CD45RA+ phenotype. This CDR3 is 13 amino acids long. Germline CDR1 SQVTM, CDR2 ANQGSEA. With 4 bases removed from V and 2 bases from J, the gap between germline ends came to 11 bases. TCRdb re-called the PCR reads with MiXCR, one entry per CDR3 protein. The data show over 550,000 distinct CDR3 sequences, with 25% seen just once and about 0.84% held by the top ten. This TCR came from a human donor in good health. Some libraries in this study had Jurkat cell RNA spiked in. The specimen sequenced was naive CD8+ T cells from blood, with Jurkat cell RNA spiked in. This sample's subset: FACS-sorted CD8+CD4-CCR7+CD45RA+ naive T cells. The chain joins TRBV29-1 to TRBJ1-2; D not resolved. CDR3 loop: CSVGEGLNYGYTF. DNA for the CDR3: TGCAGCGTTGGGGAGGGATTAAACTATGGCTACACCTTC. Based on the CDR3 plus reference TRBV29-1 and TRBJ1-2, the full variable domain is SAVISQKPSRDICQRGTSLTIQCQVDSQVTMMFWYRQQPGQSLTLIATANQGSEATYESGFVIDKFPISRPNLTFSTLTVSNMSPEDSSIYLCSVGEGLNYGYTFGSGTRLTVV.